What follows are 17 T cell receptor beta chains derived from one specimen sequenced in a study of cytomegalovirus exposure and HLA in healthy donors. The PCR employed 60 Vbeta primers together with 13 Jbeta primers. The assay was immunoSEQ multiplex PCR, and TCRdb's table has in-frame clones only and misses some. The sample shows some 150,000 clones, over 65% of them seen only once. Sequencing was performed on PBMCs. The receptors derive from a female donor in good health and CMV-seronegative.

V and J are TRBV6-1 and TRBJ2-3, with 9 bases fitting TRBD2. The V segment lost 7 bases and the J segment 4 bases; nucleotides outside the gene matches: 6. There are 14 residues in the CDR3. CDR1 MNHNS and CDR2 SASEGT come from the germline V gene. CDR3 sequence reads: CASTSGTSSDTQYF. Written as DNA, the CDR3 is TGTGCCAGCACCTCCGGGACTAGCTCAGATACGCAGTATTTT.

This chain joins TRBV28 and TRBJ2-1, with D tentatively TRBD2 (5 bases). The germline V and J ends were trimmed by 6 bases and 6 bases, with 12 bases remaining between them. The germline V gene encodes CDR1 MDHEN and CDR2 SYDVKM. This CDR3 has 13 residues. In DNA form, the CDR3 reads TGTGCCAGCAGCACACTAGGGATCAATGAGCAGTTCTTC. It specifies CASSTLGINEQFF.

The chain uses TRBV28 and TRBJ1-2; D is perhaps TRBD1 (6 bases). CDR1 and CDR2 from the germline V gene are MDHEN and SYDVKM. The CDR3 spans 14 residues. V lost 5 bases, J lost 1 base, and 11 bases lay in between. The CDR3 nucleotides are TGTGCCAGCAGTAGGGGCAGGGGTAACTATGGCTACACCTTC. Amino acid sequence: CASSRGRGNYGYTF.

The chain has TRBV9 and TRBJ2-5, with D uncertain. CDR1 is SGDLS, CDR2 YYNGEE, per germline. The CDR3 runs 13 residues. Trimming took off 2 bases at V and 7 bases at J, with 12 bases between the two ends. The CDR3 sequence: CASSVRGMGTQYF. Written as DNA, the CDR3 is TGTGCCAGCAGCGTGAGAGGAATGGGGACCCAGTACTTC.

The chain recombines TRBV10-3 with TRBJ1-2, with D perhaps TRBD1 (5 bases). Trimming shortened V by 6 bases and J by 6 bases, and 14 bases separated the two germline ends. The CDR3 is made up of 13 amino acids. The germline V gene has CDR1 ENHRY and CDR2 SYGVKD. CDR3 DNA sequence: TGTGCCATCAGCGGGGACTCCTACCATGGCTACACCTTC. Its protein product is CAISGDSYHGYTF.

To note about this clone: The same CDR3 arises from other DNA sequences in this sample as well. The rearrangement links TRBV11-2 to TRBJ2-5; D is perhaps TRBD1 (6 bases). CDR1 and CDR2 from the germline V gene are SGHAT and FQNNGV. V gave up 6 bases and J gave up 5 bases, with 13 bases separating them. CDR3 length: 13 residues. CDR3: CASRISGGETQYF. For the CDR3, the DNA is TGTGCCAGCAGAATCTCTGGGGGCGAGACCCAGTACTTC. Filled out from reference TRBV11-2 and TRBJ2-5, the complete variable domain reads EAGVAQSPRYKIIEKRQSVAFWCNPISGHATLYWYQQILGQGPKLLIQFQNNGVVDDSQLPKDRFSAERLKGVDSTLKIQPAKLEDSAVYLCASRISGGETQYFGPGTRLLVL.

The genes are TRBV7-2 and TRBJ2-5, with D perhaps TRBD1 (6 bases). Deletions cut 6 bases from V and 2 bases from J, with 16 bases between. The germline V gene encodes CDR1 SGHTA and CDR2 FQGNSA. This CDR3 region has 15 residues. The CDR3 DNA sequence: TGTGCCAGCAGGCAGGGGTCTTGGGCTCAAGAGACCCAGTACTTC. Translation: CASRQGSWAQETQYF.

V gene TRBV5-8 combines with J gene TRBJ1-3, with D unresolved. Trimming left V 7 bases short and J 0 bases short, with 5 bases between. The CDR3 has 12 amino acids. Germline values: CDR1 SGHTS, CDR2 YDEGEE. In nucleotides, the CDR3 is TGTGCCAGCTCAGTCTCTGGAAACACCATATATTTT. The encoded protein is CASSVSGNTIYF.

Only a few counts were recorded for this clone. The chain has TRBV6-5 and TRBJ2-1; TRBD2 is a possible D gene (6 bases). The CDR3 is 15 residues long. Germline V gene lookup returns CDR1 MNHEY and CDR2 SVGAGI. The germline V and J ends were trimmed by 4 bases and 2 bases, with 12 bases remaining between them. The CDR3 nucleotides are TGTGCCAGCAGTTCCTCGGGAGAGGCCTACAATGAGCAGTTCTTC. Amino acids: CASSSSGEAYNEQFF.

The chain employs TRBV6-1 and TRBJ2-7; D is perhaps TRBD1 (6 bases). Looked up from germline, CDR1 is MNHNS and CDR2 is SASEGT. This CDR3 contains 14 residues. V was clipped by 7 bases and J by 2 bases, with 15 bases between them. CDR3 residues: CASITGSSPYEQYF. CDR3 in DNA: TGTGCCAGCATCACAGGGAGTTCCCCCTACGAGCAGTACTTC.

Regarding this clone: The same CDR3 can be traced to other DNA sequences in this sample. CDR3 amino acids: CAISETGYGYTF. The CDR3 nucleotides are TGTGCCATCAGTGAGACAGGGTATGGCTACACCTTC. The rearrangement joins TRBV10-3 to TRBJ1-2, with D tentatively TRBD1 (6 bases). The length of the CDR3 is 12 residues. Germline CDR1 ENHRY, CDR2 SYGVKD. Trimming took 2 bases from V and 5 from J, leaving 6 bases between them.

This sequence joins TRBV7-2 and TRBJ2-7; TRBD2 agrees at 7 bases. CDR3 size: 14 residues. CDR1 and CDR2 from the germline V gene are SGHTA and FQGNSA. Unmatched junction bases numbered 6, after V lost 5 bases and J lost 2 bases. The CDR3 DNA reads as TGTGCCAGCAGCCCTCCCGGGAGGCCCTACGAGCAGTACTTC. Residues: CASSPPGRPYEQYF.

This clone was recorded only once. The J gene is TRBJ1-3, the V gene TRBV21-1. TRBV21-1 has pseudogene status. This CDR3 contains 13 residues. CDR3 DNA sequence: TGTGCCCTTTCCGGTGGTACTGGAAACACCATATATTTT. Translation gives CALSGGTGNTIYF.

The chain employs TRBV5-1 and TRBJ2-3; D is perhaps TRBD2 (7 bases). V dropped 0 bases and J dropped 2 bases, with 13 bases sitting between them. The CDR3 spans 16 residues. CDR1 SGHRS and CDR2 YFSETQ come from the germline V gene. In DNA, the CDR3 is TGCGCCAGCAGCTTGGGGGGGCTAGCGGACACAGATACGCAGTATTTT. It yields the protein CASSLGGLADTDTQYF.

This clone has only one observation. The chain recombines TRBV9 with TRBJ2-2; 9 nucleotides line up with TRBD2. This CDR3 has 15 residues. From germline, CDR1 is SGDLS and CDR2 YYNGEE. Unmatched junction bases numbered 4, after V lost 1 base and J lost 6 bases. The CDR3 bases are TGTGCCAGCAGCGTATTGCTAGCGGGGTCCGGGGAGCTGTTTTTT. This encodes CASSVLLAGSGELFF.

V and J are TRBV4-2 and TRBJ1-6; TRBD1 agrees at 10 bases. Germline loops: CDR1 LGHNA, CDR2 YNFKEQ. The junction had 5 bases not matched to a gene; V was cut back by 0 bases and J by 9 bases. This CDR3 has 16 amino acids. The CDR3 DNA reads as TGTGCCAGCAGCCAAGAGGGACAGGGGCGGTCTTCACCCCTCCACTTT. This translates into CASSQEGQGRSSPLHF.

This chain connects TRBV6-1 to TRBJ1-3; D perhaps matches TRBD1 (5 bases). This CDR3 comprises 14 residues. The V and J ends lost 7 bases and 2 bases respectively, with 12 bases between them. Germline CDR1 MNHNS, CDR2 SASEGT. The CDR3 nucleotides read TGTGCCAGCACCATAGGGGCGGCTGGAAACACCATATATTTT. It is translated as CASTIGAAGNTIYF.